This record concerns one TCR beta chain sequence. Its antigen is not identified. The sample comes from a study of shared clonotypes between healthy human individuals. Study-level results: For sorted subsets, rarefaction showed incomplete sequencing despite large depth. Researchers found naive subsets generally carried larger estimated richness than memory subsets. Measured sharing among donors was expected to vary with sequencing depth. Relative to clonotypes present in all four donors, those not shared had lower generation probabilities.

Clones were read by immunoSEQ multiplex PCR, and TCRdb kept only the in-frame ones, dropping some. The sample carries hundreds of thousands of clones, around 97% recorded once. There are 15 residues in the CDR3. CDR1 is SGHNT and CDR2 is YYREEE in the germline V gene (reference sequence). Trimming shortened V by 2 bases and J by 5 bases, and 16 bases separated the two germline ends. The chain combines TRBV5-4 with TRBJ2-5; D may correspond to TRBD1 or TRBD2 (6 bases each). This receptor was identified in a woman in her twenties or thirties in good health. Sequencing was performed on naive CD4+ T cells sorted from blood. Sample subset: CD45RA+ positively selected. CDR3 nucleotide sequence: TGTGCCAGCAGCTTCCCATCCGGGGGCCCCGAGACCCAGTACTTC. It translates to CASSFPSGGPETQYF.